The clone carrying this TCR beta chain has at least ten counts. Its antigen is as yet unknown. In the source study's methods: The study's classifier, a distant-metastasis tool for papillary thyroid cancer, was built using CDR3 differences across clinicopathological groups. TCRdb reprocessed the PCR reads via MiXCR. V and J calls and clone size were set by TCRdb, not the authors. The top ten clones hold about 22% of a sample with roughly 58,000 clones, 4% to 5% of them seen once. Trimming removed 5 bases from V and 6 bases from J; junction bases left unmatched: 15. From germline, CDR1 is MNHNS and CDR2 SASEGT. This CDR3 is 16 amino acids long. Thyroid surgery was performed in patients who had received no treatment beforehand. The sample originates from a study of metastatic and nonmetastatic thyroid tumors. Study as a whole: Across peripheral blood and tumor or nodule tissue samples taken from malignant and benign thyroid patients, the repertoires were compared with one another. Regarding the study as a whole: It was reportedly found that TCR beta diversity was significantly higher in malignant thyroid tumors than in benign nodules, a difference seen in both blood and tumor samples.

This rearrangement joins TRBV6-1 to TRBJ2-7; 8 bases line up with TRBD2. The receptor's source is a female donor with papillary thyroid cancer or a benign thyroid nodule (not recorded which). Some clones in this sample may be carry-over from other donors' samples. Sequencing was carried out using blood. The CDR3 DNA follows: TGTGCCAGCAGTTTCGACAAGCGGGGGAGTCGGGGCGAGCAGTACTTC. Translated: CASSFDKRGSRGEQYF.